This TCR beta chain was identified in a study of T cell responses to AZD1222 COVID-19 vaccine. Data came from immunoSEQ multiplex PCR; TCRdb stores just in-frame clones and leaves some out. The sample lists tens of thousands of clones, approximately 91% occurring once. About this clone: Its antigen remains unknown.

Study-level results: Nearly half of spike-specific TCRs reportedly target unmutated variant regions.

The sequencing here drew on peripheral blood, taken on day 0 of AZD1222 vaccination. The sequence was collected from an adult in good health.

The CDR3 protein is CASSPSRAFQETQYF. DNA of the CDR3: TGTGCCAGCAGTCCCTCGAGAGCGTTCCAAGAGACCCAGTACTTC. This sequence joins TRBV28 and TRBJ2-5; D uncertain. This CDR3 has 15 amino acids. Trimming pared 5 bases from V and 1 base from J, leaving 14 bases between. Looked up from germline, CDR1 is MDHEN and CDR2 is SYDVKM.